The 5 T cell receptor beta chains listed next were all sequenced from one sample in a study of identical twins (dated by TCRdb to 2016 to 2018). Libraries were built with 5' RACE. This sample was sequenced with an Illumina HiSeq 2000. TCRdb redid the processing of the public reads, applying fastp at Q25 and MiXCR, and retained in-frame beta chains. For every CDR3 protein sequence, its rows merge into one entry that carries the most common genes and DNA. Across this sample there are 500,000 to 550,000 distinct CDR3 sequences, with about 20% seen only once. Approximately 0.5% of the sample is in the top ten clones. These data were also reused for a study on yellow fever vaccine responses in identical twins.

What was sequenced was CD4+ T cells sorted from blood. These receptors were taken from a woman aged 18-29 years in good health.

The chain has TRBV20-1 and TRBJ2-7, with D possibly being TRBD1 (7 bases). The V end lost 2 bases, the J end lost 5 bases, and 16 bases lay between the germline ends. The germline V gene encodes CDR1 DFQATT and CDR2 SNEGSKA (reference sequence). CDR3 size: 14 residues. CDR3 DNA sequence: TGCAGTGCTAGACCAGCAGGAGGGGGCGACGAGCAGTACTTC. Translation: CSARPAGGGDEQYF.

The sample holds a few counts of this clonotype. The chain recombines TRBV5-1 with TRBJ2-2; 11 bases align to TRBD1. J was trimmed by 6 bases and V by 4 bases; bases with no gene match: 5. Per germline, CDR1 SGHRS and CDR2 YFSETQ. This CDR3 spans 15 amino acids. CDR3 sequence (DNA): TGCGCCAGCAGCCCGGAGGGACAGGGGGCCGGGGAGCTGTTTTTT. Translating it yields CASSPEGQGAGELFF.

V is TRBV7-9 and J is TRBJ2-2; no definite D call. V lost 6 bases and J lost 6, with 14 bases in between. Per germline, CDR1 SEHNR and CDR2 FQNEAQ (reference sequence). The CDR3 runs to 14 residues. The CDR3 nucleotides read TGTGCCAGCAGGCCCAACGCCGGGCCCGGGGAGCTGTTTTTT. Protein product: CASRPNAGPGELFF.

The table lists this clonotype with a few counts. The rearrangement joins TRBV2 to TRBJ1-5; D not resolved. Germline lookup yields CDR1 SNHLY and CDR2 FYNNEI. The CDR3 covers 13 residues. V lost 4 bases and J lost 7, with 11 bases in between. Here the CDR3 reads CASSGTAGQPQHF. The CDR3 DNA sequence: TGTGCCAGCAGTGGCACAGCGGGGCAGCCCCAGCATTTT.

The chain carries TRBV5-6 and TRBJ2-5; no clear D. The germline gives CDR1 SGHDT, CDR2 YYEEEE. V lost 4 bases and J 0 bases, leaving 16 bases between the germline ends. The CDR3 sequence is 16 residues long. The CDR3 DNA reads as TGTGCCAGCAGCCCCCGTGGCGGACGGAACCAAGAGACCCAGTACTTC. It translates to CASSPRGGRNQETQYF.